This is a list of T cell receptor beta chains from one sample in a study of T cell changes during pregnancy in multiple sclerosis. The repertoire was sequenced with immunoSEQ multiplex PCR; TCRdb's copy has only in-frame clones and lacks some. The table includes some 8,700 clones, about 87% detected once. Here the sequenced sample was CD8+ T cells from peripheral blood mononuclear cells, taken in the first trimester of pregnancy. The receptor set was obtained from a female donor in good health, enrolled as a control in a pregnancy study. Each CDR3 is given with its conserved first and last residue. Fields, in order: CDR3 length, clone size, J gene, D gene, V gene, CDR3 protein, CDR3 DNA. The D gene is left open where the match is weak. Clone sizes are given selectively: once, few, many, or a class where the clone is expanded.

16 | NA | TRBJ2-7 | NA | TRBV6-5 | CASSSAGQHGGYEQYF | TGTGCCAGCAGTTCCGCGGGACAGCATGGGGGTTACGAGCAGTACTTC
12 | NA | TRBJ2-7 | NA | TRBV11-2 | CATERATYEQYF | TGTGCCACGGAGCGGGCCACCTACGAGCAGTACTTC
16 | NA | TRBJ2-7 | NA | TRBV28 | CASIQDRRDHSYEQYF | TGTGCCAGCATCCAGGATCGGCGGGACCACTCCTACGAGCAGTACTTC
15 | once | TRBJ2-1 | TRBD2 | TRBV27 | CASSLSTSGSNEQFF | TGTGCCAGCAGTTTATCGACTAGCGGGAGCAATGAGCAGTTCTTC
15 | NA | TRBJ2-3 | TRBD1 | TRBV6-1 | CASSSQTGSTDTQYF | TGTGCCAGCAGTAGCCAGACAGGGAGTACAGATACGCAGTATTTT
14 | NA | TRBJ1-1 | TRBD1 | TRBV7-9 | CASSLGQLNTEAFF | TGTGCCAGCAGCTTGGGACAGTTGAACACTGAAGCTTTCTTT
16 | once | TRBJ1-1 | TRBD1 | TRBV19 | CASSIVGGQGVTEAFF | TGTGCCAGTAGTATAGTTGGAGGACAGGGAGTCACTGAAGCTTTCTTT
16 | NA | TRBJ1-6 | TRBD1 | TRBV30 | CAWTYRTGGINSPLHF | TGTGCCTGGACCTACAGGACAGGGGGTATAAATTCACCCCTCCACTTT
17 | NA | TRBJ2-5 | TRBD1 | TRBV5-4 | CASSLDGTGMYQETQYF | TGTGCCAGCAGCTTGGACGGGACAGGGATGTACCAAGAGACCCAGTACTTC
16 | few | TRBJ1-6 | NA | TRBV2 | CASSEGQGPLGSPLHF | TGTGCCAGCAGTGAAGGGCAGGGGCCCCTAGGGTCACCCCTCCACTTT
15 | NA | TRBJ2-7 | TRBD1 | TRBV18 | CASSPPTGQVYEQYF | TGTGCCAGCTCACCCCCTACGGGACAGGTCTACGAGCAGTACTTC
14 | NA | TRBJ2-1 | NA | TRBV27 | CASSFVQAHNEQFF | TGTGCCAGCAGTTTCGTGCAGGCCCACAATGAGCAGTTCTTC